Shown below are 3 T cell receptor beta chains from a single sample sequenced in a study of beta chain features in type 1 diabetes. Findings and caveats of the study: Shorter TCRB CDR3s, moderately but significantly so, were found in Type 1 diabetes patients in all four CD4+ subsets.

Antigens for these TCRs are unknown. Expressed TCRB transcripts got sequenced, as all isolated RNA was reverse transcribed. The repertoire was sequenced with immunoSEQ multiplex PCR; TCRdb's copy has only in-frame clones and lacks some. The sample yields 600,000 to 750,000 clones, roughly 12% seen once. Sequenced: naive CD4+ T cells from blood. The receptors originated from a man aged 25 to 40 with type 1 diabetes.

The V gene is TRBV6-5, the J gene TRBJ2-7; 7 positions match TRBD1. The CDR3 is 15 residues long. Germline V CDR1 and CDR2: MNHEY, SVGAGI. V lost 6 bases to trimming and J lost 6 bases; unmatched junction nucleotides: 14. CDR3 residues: CASRRGTATRGEQYF. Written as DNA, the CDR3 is TGTGCCAGCAGACGAGGGACAGCTACAAGGGGCGAGCAGTACTTC.

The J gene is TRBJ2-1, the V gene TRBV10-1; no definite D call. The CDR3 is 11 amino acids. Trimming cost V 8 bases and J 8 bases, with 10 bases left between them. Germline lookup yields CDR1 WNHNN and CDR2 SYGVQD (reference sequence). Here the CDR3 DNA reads TGCGCCAGCGGGAACAGCGATGAGCAGTTCTTC. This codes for CASGNSDEQFF.

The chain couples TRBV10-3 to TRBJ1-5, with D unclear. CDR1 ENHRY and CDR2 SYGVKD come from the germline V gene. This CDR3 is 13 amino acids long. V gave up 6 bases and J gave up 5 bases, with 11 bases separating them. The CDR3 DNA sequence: TGTGCCATCAGCGGACTTGAAGATCAGCCCCAGCATTTT. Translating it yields CAISGLEDQPQHF.